This T cell receptor beta chain was recorded in a study of shared clonotypes between healthy human individuals. General study findings and limits: Sequencing depth was expected to affect clonotype sharing among donors. The small donor group covered limited genetic and exposure diversity. Non-shared clonotypes had lower generation probabilities than those shared by all four donors. What naive subsets generally showed was a larger estimated richness than memory subsets showed.

Generated by immunoSEQ multiplex PCR, the TCRdb table keeps only in-frame clones and is missing some. This sample carries 2 million to 2.5 million clones, approximately 96% of them seen once, and the ten largest clones take 0.1% to 0.15%. On this clone: Its antigen remains unidentified.

CDR3 size: 11 residues. The V gene's germline CDR1 is DFQATT and CDR2 SNEGSKA (reference sequence). The V end lost 6 bases, the J end lost 5 bases, and 10 bases lay between the germline ends. The sequenced sample consisted of naive CD4+ T cells sorted from blood. Subset here: CD45RA+ positively selected. The origin of this receptor is a man younger than 35 in good health. The chain has TRBV20-1 and TRBJ1-1; D call uncertain. DNA of the CDR3: TGCAGTGCAACTGACATAACTGAAGCTTTCTTT. Translating gives CSATDITEAFF.